This T cell receptor beta chain was identified during a study of shared clonotypes between healthy human individuals. The wider study: Each donor's CD8 memory used one plate, CD8 naive two, each CD4 subset three.

The CDR3 loop spans 20 amino acids. CDR1 and CDR2 (germline): MDHEN, SYDVKM. V was clipped by 5 bases and J by 0 bases; unmatched bases: 17. Clones were read by immunoSEQ multiplex PCR, and TCRdb kept only the in-frame ones, dropping some. The data hold a few million clones, with approximately 93% observed a single time. Input material: naive CD4+ T cells from PBMCs. Subset described: CD45RA+ positively selected. The source of this sequence is a man aged 18 to 30 in good health. Some clones in this sample may be carry-over from other donors' samples. This chain uses TRBV28 with TRBJ1-5; 9 nucleotides match TRBD1. The CDR3 DNA reads as TGTGCCAGCAGTGATACTCGACCGGGACAGGGATTAGGTAGCAATCAGCCCCAGCATTTT. Protein sequence: CASSDTRPGQGLGSNQPQHF.